This T cell receptor (beta chain) is from a study of Ad26.COV2.S vaccination and SARS-CoV-2 variants (dated by TCRdb to about 2021). Context from the whole study: Donors in the vaccine arm were drawn from COV1001, a phase I-IIa trial of Ad26.COV2.S in healthy adults that was multicentre, randomized, double-blind and placebo-controlled. Ad26.COV2.S was given intramuscularly at 5x10^10 or 1x10^11 viral particles, as a single shot or as two shots 56 days apart. Sequencing of the TCRbeta repertoire served to evaluate the specificity and breadth of SARS-CoV-2-reactive T cell receptors following Ad26.COV2.S vaccination. A total of roughly 32 samples were included in the TCR-sequenced set, comprising around 19 Ad26.COV2.S vaccine recipients, 5 placebo recipients and 8 SARS-CoV-2 convalescent individuals. Trial participants were randomized into five groups of five: low-dose or high-dose Ad26.COV2.S given once or twice, or placebo on both occasions. Investigators remained blinded to trial group allocation during experiments and outcome assessment.

Of note for this clone: The specificity of this receptor is unknown. Per-base qualities were not stored, and no clone one base away is much larger. The sample contains more than one DNA sequence encoding this CDR3.

Paper-wide results and their limitations: Non-spike TCR breadth was comparable between vaccine and placebo recipients, consistent with the vaccine containing only spike. Substantial breadth of spike-specific CD8+ and CD4+ T cell responses was reported after vaccination. Spike-specific TCR breadth was higher in Ad26.COV2.S recipients than in placebo recipients (P = 0.0014). The authors noted that the TCR breadth and depth analyses may have underestimated total T cell responses. The study was not powered for comparison of responses between vaccine doses or regimens.

The treatment or condition label corresponds to: around 19 received Ad26.COV2.S at low or high dose, single or two shots; roughly five received placebo; per-sample allocation not given. For vaccine and placebo recipients, repertoires were sequenced using samples collected on day 63 after the first injection. Cohort 1b enrolled some 25 adults aged 18-55 years at a single site in Boston, USA, between 29 July and 7 August 2020. As a vaccine, Ad26.COV2.S was a replication-incompetent adenovirus type 26 vector that expressed a prefusion-stabilized SARS-CoV-2 spike protein derived from the original Wuhan strain. The CDR3 measures 11 amino acids from cysteine to phenylalanine. Only the CDR3 part of the read is kept: 33 bases, read in frame from the first base. V and J lose 3 bases and 4 bases, and a span of 3 bases separates them. The germline V gene (reference sequence) sets CDR1 to LNHDA and CDR2 to SQIVND.

The immunoSEQ Assay was used to sequence TCRbeta CDR3 regions. After extraction, genomic DNA underwent amplification by bias-controlled multiplex PCR, followed by high-throughput sequencing. Per the authors' processing: To quantify the absolute abundance of every unique TCRbeta CDR3 region, sequences were collapsed and filtered. T cell fraction was estimated by normalizing TCRbeta template counts to usable DNA, which was measured by amplifying reference genes present in all nucleated cells. Repertoire TCRs were annotated as SARS-CoV-2-specific by exact matching of V gene, CDR3 amino acid sequence and J gene to a known reactive TCR set. The reference SARS-CoV-2 TCR set was derived from MIRA and filtered for enrichment in COVID-19-positive ImmuneCODE repertoires, a step that removed public or cross-reactive TCRs. Using the MIRA antigens, annotated TCRs were further analysed by specific ORF or by position within an ORF. Breadth was defined as the number of annotated unique rearrangements divided by the total number of unique productive rearrangements, and depth was defined as the summed frequency of the annotated unique rearrangements. Group comparisons of TCR breadth used two-sided Wilcoxon rank-sum tests. TCRdb obtained this table from immuneACCESS and retained in-frame rearrangements with V and J assigned. These tables miss some clones; where compared with another copy, unresolved V genes account for less than half of the shortfall, and the remainder is unexplained. V and J calls and clone size are given by that table; D and trimming were obtained from the DNA. This sample holds roughly 500,000 clones; approximately 89% were observed only once. The ten largest clonotypes hold approximately 2.5% of the sample.

This TCR derives from a person aged 18-65 years who received the Ad26.COV2.S COVID-19 vaccine or a placebo. This specimen was peripheral blood, taken in a trial of Ad26.COV2.S vaccine versus placebo. The sequence is built from TRBV19 and TRBJ2-5, with an unclear D gene assignment. The sequenced DNA is TGTGCCAGTAGTATTCGAGAGACCCAGTACTTC. It translates as CASSIRETQYF.